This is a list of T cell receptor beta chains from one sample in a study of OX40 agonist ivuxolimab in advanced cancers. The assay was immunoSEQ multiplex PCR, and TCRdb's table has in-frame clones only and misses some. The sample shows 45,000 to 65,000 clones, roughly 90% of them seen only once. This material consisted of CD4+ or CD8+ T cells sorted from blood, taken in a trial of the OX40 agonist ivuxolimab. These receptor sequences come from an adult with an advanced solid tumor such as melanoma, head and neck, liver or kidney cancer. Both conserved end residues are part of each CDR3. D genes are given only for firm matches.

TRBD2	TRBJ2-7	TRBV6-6	CASSYATSGINEQYF	TGTGCCAGCAGTTACGCGACTAGCGGGATTAACGAGCAGTACTTC
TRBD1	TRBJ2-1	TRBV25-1	CASSELRNRGDNEQFF	TGTGCCAGCAGTGAACTCCGAAACAGGGGAGACAATGAGCAGTTCTTC
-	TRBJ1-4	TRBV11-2	CASSLDRATNEKLFF	TGTGCCAGCAGCTTAGATCGCGCAACTAATGAAAAACTGTTTTTT
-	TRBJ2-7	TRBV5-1	CASSLQGSSYEQYF	TGCGCCAGCAGCCTGCAAGGGAGCTCCTACGAGCAGTACTTC
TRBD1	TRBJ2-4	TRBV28	CASSLTGAAKNIQYF	TGTGCCAGCAGTTTGACAGGGGCGGCCAAAAACATTCAGTACTTC
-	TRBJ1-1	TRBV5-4	CASSLHLNTEAFF	TGTGCCAGCAGCTTACACCTGAACACTGAAGCTTTCTTT
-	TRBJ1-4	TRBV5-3	CARSYDPGSVLKASTNEKLFF	TGTGCCAGAAGCTATGATCCAGGGTCTGTACTCAAAGCCTCAACTAATGAAAAACTGTTTTTT
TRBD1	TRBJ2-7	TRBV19	CASRGPGQGSYEQYF	TGTGCCAGTAGAGGACCGGGACAGGGGTCTTACGAGCAGTACTTC
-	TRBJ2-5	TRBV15	CATSRGQGEETQYF	TGTGCCACCAGCAGAGGTCAGGGAGAAGAGACCCAGTACTTC
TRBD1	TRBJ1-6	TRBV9	CASSSGGWGQSNSPLHF	TGTGCCAGCAGCTCAGGAGGTTGGGGACAGAGCAATTCACCCCTCCACTTT